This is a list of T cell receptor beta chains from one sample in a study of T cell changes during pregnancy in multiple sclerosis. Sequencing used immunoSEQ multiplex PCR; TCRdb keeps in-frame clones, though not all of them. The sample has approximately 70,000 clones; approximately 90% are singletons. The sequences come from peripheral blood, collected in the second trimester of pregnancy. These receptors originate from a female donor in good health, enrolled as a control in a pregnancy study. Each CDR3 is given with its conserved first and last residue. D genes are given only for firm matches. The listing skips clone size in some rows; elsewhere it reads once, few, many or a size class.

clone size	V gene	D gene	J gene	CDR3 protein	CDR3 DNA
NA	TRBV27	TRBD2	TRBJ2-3	CASSFPRATGLAGDTQYF	TGTGCCAGCAGTTTCCCCCGAGCGACAGGCCTAGCGGGAGATACGCAGTATTTT
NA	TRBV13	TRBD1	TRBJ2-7	CASSLAGRGLDEQYF	TGTGCCAGCAGCTTAGCGGGCAGGGGGCTCGACGAGCAGTACTTC
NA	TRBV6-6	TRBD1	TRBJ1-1	CASRETGMNTEAFF	TGTGCCAGCAGGGAGACAGGGATGAACACTGAAGCTTTCTTT
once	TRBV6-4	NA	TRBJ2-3	CASSDRAGSTDTQYF	TGTGCCAGCAGTGACAGGGCAGGGAGCACAGATACGCAGTATTTT
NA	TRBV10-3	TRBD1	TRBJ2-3	CAISAYDRGGTDTQYF	TGTGCCATCAGTGCTTATGACAGGGGGGGCACAGATACGCAGTATTTT
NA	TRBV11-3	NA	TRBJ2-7	CASSRRGTYEQYF	TGTGCCAGCAGCCGACGGGGGACCTACGAGCAGTACTTC
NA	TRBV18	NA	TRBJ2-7	CASSPLSRQQTYEQYF	TGTGCCAGCTCACCTTTGAGTAGACAGCAGACCTACGAGCAGTACTTC
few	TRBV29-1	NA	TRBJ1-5	CSVGASGQPQHF	TGCAGCGTTGGGGCGTCCGGACAGCCCCAGCATTTT
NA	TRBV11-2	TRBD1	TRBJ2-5	CASSSGRGLEKTQYF	TGTGCCAGCAGCTCAGGCAGGGGGCTTGAAAAGACCCAGTACTTC
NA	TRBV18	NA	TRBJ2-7	CASSTGQGEQYF	TGTGCCAGCTCGACGGGACAAGGCGAGCAGTACTTC
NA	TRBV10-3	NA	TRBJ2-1	CAISEGEDYNEQFF	TGTGCCATCAGTGAGGGAGAGGACTACAATGAGCAGTTCTTC
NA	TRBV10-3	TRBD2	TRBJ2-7	CAISRTSGGNHYEQYF	TGTGCCATCAGCCGGACTAGCGGGGGGAATCACTACGAGCAGTACTTC
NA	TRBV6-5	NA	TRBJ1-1	CASSSQDQNTEAFF	TGTGCCAGCAGTTCGCAGGATCAGAACACTGAAGCTTTCTTT
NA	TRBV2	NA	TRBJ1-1	CASSPGPVTEAFF	TGTGCCAGCTCTCCAGGGCCGGTCACTGAAGCTTTCTTT
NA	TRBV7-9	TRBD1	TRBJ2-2	CASSLDPGGNTGELFF	TGTGCCAGCAGCTTAGATCCAGGGGGGAACACCGGGGAGCTGTTTTTT